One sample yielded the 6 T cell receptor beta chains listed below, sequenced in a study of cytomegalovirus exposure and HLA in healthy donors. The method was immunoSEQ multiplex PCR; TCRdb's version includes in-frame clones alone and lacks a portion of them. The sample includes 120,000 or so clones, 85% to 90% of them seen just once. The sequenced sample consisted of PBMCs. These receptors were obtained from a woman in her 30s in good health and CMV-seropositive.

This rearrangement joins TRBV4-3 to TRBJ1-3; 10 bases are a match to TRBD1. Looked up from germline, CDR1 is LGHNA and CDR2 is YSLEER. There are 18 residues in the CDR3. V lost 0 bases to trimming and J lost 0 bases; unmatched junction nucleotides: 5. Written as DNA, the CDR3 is TGCGCCAGCAGCCAAGATTACAGGACAGGGGGCTCTGGAAACACCATATATTTT. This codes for CASSQDYRTGGSGNTIYF.

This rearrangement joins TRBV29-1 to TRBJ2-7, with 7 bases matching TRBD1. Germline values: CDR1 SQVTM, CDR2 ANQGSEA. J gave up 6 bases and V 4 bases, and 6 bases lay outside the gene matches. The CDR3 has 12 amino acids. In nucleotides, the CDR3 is TGCAGCGTTGTGGGACAGAGTTTCGAGCAGTACTTC. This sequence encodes CSVVGQSFEQYF.

CDR3 amino acids: CASRQRLYNEQFF. The CDR3 coding sequence is TGTGCCAGCCGACAGAGGCTTTACAATGAGCAGTTCTTC. The chain is built from TRBV9 and TRBJ2-1; perhaps TRBD1 as D (5 bases). Germline V CDR1 and CDR2: SGDLS, YYNGEE. V gave up 7 bases and J gave up 4 bases, with 12 bases separating them. The CDR3 loop spans 13 amino acids.

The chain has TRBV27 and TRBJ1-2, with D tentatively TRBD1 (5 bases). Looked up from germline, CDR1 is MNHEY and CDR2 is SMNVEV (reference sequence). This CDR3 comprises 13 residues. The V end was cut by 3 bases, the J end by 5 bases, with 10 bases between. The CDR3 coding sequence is TGTGCCAGCAGTTTCGGGCAGGGTTATGGCTACACCTTC. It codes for CASSFGQGYGYTF.

The CDR3 loop is CASSHSAGGYGANVLTF. CDR3 nucleotides: TGTGCCAGCAGCCATTCGGCGGGGGGTTACGGGGCCAACGTCCTGACTTTC. This sequence joins TRBV4-2 and TRBJ2-6, with TRBD2 identical over 8 bases. Germline CDR1 and CDR2: LGHNA and YNFKEQ. The ends lost 3 bases at V and 4 bases at J; junction bases unmatched: 8. This CDR3 comprises 17 residues.

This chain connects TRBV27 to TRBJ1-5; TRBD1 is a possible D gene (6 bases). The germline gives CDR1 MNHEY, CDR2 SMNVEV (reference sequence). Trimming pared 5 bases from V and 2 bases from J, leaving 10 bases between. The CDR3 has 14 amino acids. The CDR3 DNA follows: TGTGCCAGCAGTCCTTACAGGGGCAATCAGCCCCAGCATTTT. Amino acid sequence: CASSPYRGNQPQHF.